This T cell receptor (beta chain) was sequenced in a study of shared clonotypes between healthy human individuals. Study-wide points: Four donors showed sharing of roughly 5% of naive CD4 clonotypes.

Repertoires were generated with immunoSEQ multiplex PCR, while TCRdb's copy carries only in-frame clones and drops some. The table shows about 870,000 clones, with nearly 95% occurring only once. The CDR3 has 17 amino acids. Germline trimming cut 6 bases from V and 2 bases from J; bases unmatched to any gene: 8. The germline V gene has CDR1 MRHNA and CDR2 SNTAGT. About this clone: Its antigen is as yet unknown.

Naive CD8 cells lacked CD45RO and underwent positive selection for CCR7, leaving out terminally differentiated effector memory CD45RA+ cells. The chain employs TRBV6-4 and TRBJ2-3; 13 bases align to TRBD2. This TCR was sampled from a man between 25 and 39 years old in good health. Sequencing used naive CD8+ T cells sorted from blood. Here the CDR3 reads CASSLLAGGPPTDTQYF. The CDR3 DNA sequence: TGTGCCAGCAGCTTACTAGCGGGAGGGCCCCCCACAGATACGCAGTATTTT.